These 4 T cell receptor beta chains were sequenced from one sample in a study of T cell changes during pregnancy in multiple sclerosis. Repertoires were generated with immunoSEQ multiplex PCR, while TCRdb's copy carries only in-frame clones and drops some. The repertoire consists of 30,000 to 35,000 clones, with 75% to 95% occurring once and the leading ten covering roughly an eighth. The sequenced sample was CD8+ T cells from peripheral blood mononuclear cells, obtained in the first trimester of pregnancy. These receptors were obtained from a female donor with multiple sclerosis, enrolled in a pregnancy study.

The genes are TRBV7-6 and TRBJ2-3; 16 bases align to TRBD2. The trim removed 1 base at V and 10 bases at J, leaving 8 bases unmatched. Germline values: CDR1 SGHVS, CDR2 FNYEAQ. This CDR3 comprises 17 residues. The chain's CDR3 is CASSLGGTSGRASAQYF. The CDR3 nucleotides read TGTGCCAGCAGCTTAGGGGGGACTAGCGGGAGGGCGAGTGCGCAGTATTTT.

The rearrangement joins TRBV27 to TRBJ1-2; TRBD1 agrees at 10 bases. The CDR3 is 15 amino acids. With V trimmed by 3 bases and J by 6 bases, 7 bases remained unmatched. Germline values: CDR1 MNHEY, CDR2 SMNVEV (reference sequence). CDR3 region: CASSFRQGADDGYTF. In DNA, the CDR3 is TGTGCCAGCAGTTTTCGACAGGGGGCCGACGATGGCTACACCTTC.

The chain has TRBV6-7 and TRBJ2-4; no clear D gene. TRBV6-7 is noted as an ORF with a role that remains uncertain. Trimming left V 6 bases short and J 4 bases short, with 4 bases between. The CDR3 is 11 amino acids. CDR3 DNA: TGTGCCAGCAGCGGGAAAAACATTCAGTACTTC. Translation: CASSGKNIQYF.

This chain joins TRBV25-1 and TRBJ2-1; no clear D. This CDR3 is 10 amino acids long. V was trimmed by 5 bases and J by 7 bases, leaving 3 bases between them. The V gene's germline CDR1 is MGHDK and CDR2 SYGVNS. This CDR3 is CASSYNEQFF. The CDR3 DNA is TGTGCCAGCAGTTATAATGAGCAGTTCTTC.